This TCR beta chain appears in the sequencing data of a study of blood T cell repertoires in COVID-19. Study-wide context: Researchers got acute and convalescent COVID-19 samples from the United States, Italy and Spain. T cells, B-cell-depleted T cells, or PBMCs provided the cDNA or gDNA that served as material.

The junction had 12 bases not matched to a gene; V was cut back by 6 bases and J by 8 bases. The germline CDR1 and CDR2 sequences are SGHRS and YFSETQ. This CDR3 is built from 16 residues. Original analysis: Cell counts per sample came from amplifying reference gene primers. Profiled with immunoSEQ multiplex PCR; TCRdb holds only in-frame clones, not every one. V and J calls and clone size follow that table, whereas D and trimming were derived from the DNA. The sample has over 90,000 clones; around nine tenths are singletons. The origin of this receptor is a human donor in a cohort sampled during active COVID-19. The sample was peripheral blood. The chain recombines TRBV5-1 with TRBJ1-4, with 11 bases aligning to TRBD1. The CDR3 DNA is TGCGCCAGCACTTTGGGGGACAGGGGGTATCAAGAAAAACTGTTTTTT. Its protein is CASTLGDRGYQEKLFF.